These T cell receptor beta chains were read from a single sample in a study of blood T cell repertoires in COVID-19. TCRdb's copy holds only in-frame clones and misses some; the assay was immunoSEQ multiplex PCR. The sample consists of around 250,000 clones, about nine tenths of them appearing once. The sequencing sample was made of peripheral blood. The receptors were gathered from a woman aged 55-70 years who had recovered from COVID-19. Each CDR3 is given with its conserved first and last residue. The D gene is left open where the match is weak. The size entry is marked missing in some rows and otherwise reads once, few, many or a size class.

CDR3 length	J gene	clone size	D gene	V gene	CDR3 DNA	CDR3 protein
16	TRBJ2-7	NA	NA	TRBV19	TGTGCCAGTAGCCTCATGGGGACTTCTAGCTCCTACGAGCAGTACTTC	CASSLMGTSSSYEQYF
13	TRBJ1-6	NA	NA	TRBV7-9	TGTGCCAGCAGCTTAGAGCGAAATTCACCCCTCCACTTT	CASSLERNSPLHF
13	TRBJ2-1	NA	NA	TRBV28	TGTGCCAGCAGATTCTCGGGTAACAATGAGCAGTTCTTC	CASRFSGNNEQFF
14	TRBJ1-2	few	NA	TRBV9	TGTGCCAGCAGGGGGCTAGACGGTTCCTATGGCTACACCTTC	CASRGLDGSYGYTF
17	TRBJ1-6	NA	NA	TRBV4-3	TGCGCCAGCAGCCAAGATGTAGACGGGAATGATAATTCACCCCTCCACTTT	CASSQDVDGNDNSPLHF
19	TRBJ2-3	NA	NA	TRBV4-1	TGCGCCAGCAGCCAGCACAGCCAGAATAGCGTTGGAGGCGCAGATACGCAGTATTTT	CASSQHSQNSVGGADTQYF
15	TRBJ2-1	NA	TRBD2	TRBV5-1	TGCGCCAGCAGCCAAGAAACGGGGGGGCCCAATGAGCAGTTCTTC	CASSQETGGPNEQFF
13	TRBJ1-1	NA	NA	TRBV11-2	TGTGCCAGCAGCACCGACAGTAACACTGAAGCTTTCTTT	CASSTDSNTEAFF
13	TRBJ1-2	NA	NA	TRBV7-9	TGTGCCAGTTCTGACCGACTGAACTATGGCTACACCTTC	CASSDRLNYGYTF
19	TRBJ2-7	NA	TRBD1	TRBV27	TGTGCCAGCAGTTCAACCGCCCATCTCCGTCGGACAGGGGCGTACGAGCAGTACTTC	CASSSTAHLRRTGAYEQYF
13	TRBJ2-7	NA	NA	TRBV18	TGTGCCAGCTCACCTGAAGACAACTACGAGCAGTACTTC	CASSPEDNYEQYF
16	TRBJ2-3	NA	NA	TRBV5-1	TGCGCCAGCAGCTTGAGCCCCACAGGGATTCCAGATACGCAGTATTTT	CASSLSPTGIPDTQYF
13	TRBJ1-5	NA	NA	TRBV11-2	TGTGCCAGCCGCGATAATAGCAATCAGCCCCAGCATTTT	CASRDNSNQPQHF
11	TRBJ2-5	few	NA	TRBV20-1	TGCAGTGCTAGAAGCTGGGAGACCCAGTACTTC	CSARSWETQYF
21	TRBJ1-2	NA	NA	TRBV4-3	TGCGCCAGCAGCCAAGATCATTCCAAGGACATCTTCACTCGCTCTAACTATGGCTACACCTTC	CASSQDHSKDIFTRSNYGYTF
15	TRBJ1-6	NA	NA	TRBV5-6	TGTGCCATCTCCTGGGGGGGTCTTGGGGTGTCACCCCTCCACTTT	CAISWGGLGVSPLHF
13	TRBJ2-3	NA	TRBD2	TRBV29-1	TGCACCGTTAGGACTAGCGGGGCGGATACGCAGTATTTT	CTVRTSGADTQYF
13	TRBJ1-1	NA	NA	TRBV4-1	TGCGCCAGCAGCCAGGCAACGAACACTGAAGCTTTCTTT	CASSQATNTEAFF
16	TRBJ2-7	NA	TRBD2	TRBV7-6	TGTGCCAGCAGCTTAGCCTCTAGCGGGGGGGCGAACGAGCAGTACTTC	CASSLASSGGANEQYF
12	TRBJ2-7	NA	NA	TRBV6-2/TRBV6-3	TGTGCCAGCAGTTACGACAGATACGAGCAGTACTTC	CASSYDRYEQYF
16	TRBJ1-5	NA	NA	TRBV6-5	TGTGCCAGCAGTTACTCTACTGGGAGAAGCAATCAGCCCCAGCATTTT	CASSYSTGRSNQPQHF
12	TRBJ2-3	NA	NA	TRBV7-2	TGTGCCAGCAGCCCTAGCGCAGATACGCAGTATTTT	CASSPSADTQYF
18	TRBJ1-2	once	TRBD1	TRBV27	TGTGCCAGCAATAGACAGGGGGCATCCGAACCCCCTTGGAGGGGCTACACCTTC	CASNRQGASEPPWRGYTF
13	TRBJ1-5	NA	NA	TRBV6-1	TGTGCCAGCAGTGAAGTGAGGTATCAGCCCCAGCATTTT	CASSEVRYQPQHF
17	TRBJ2-7	NA	TRBD1	TRBV23-1	TGCGCCAGCAGTCACAAGGACAGGGCTGCCCGGGTCGACGAGCAGTACTTC	CASSHKDRAARVDEQYF
15	TRBJ1-3	NA	NA	TRBV10-3	TGTGCCATCAGTGAAGGCAGGGCATCTGGAAACACCATATATTTT	CAISEGRASGNTIYF
13	TRBJ1-2	NA	NA	TRBV6-6	TGTGCCAGCAGCCTTCGGGACATCTTCGGCTACACCTTC	CASSLRDIFGYTF
16	TRBJ1-4	once	NA	TRBV10-2	TGCGCCAGCAGCTCGCCGGGACTCATTGCTAATGAAAAACTGTTTTTT	CASSSPGLIANEKLFF
17	TRBJ2-5	NA	NA	TRBV3-1/TRBV3-2	TGTGCCAGCAGCCAAGTTCGTGGCGGGGGCCTCTCAGAGACCCAGTACTTC	CASSQVRGGGLSETQYF
17	TRBJ1-2	few	TRBD1	TRBV6-1	TGTGCCAGCAGTGGAAAAGCGCTCCGGGACAGCCACTATGGCTACACCTTC	CASSGKALRDSHYGYTF
16	TRBJ2-5	NA	TRBD1	TRBV11-2	TGTGCCAGCAGCTTGTCAGGGGGCGGCGCGGTTGAAACCCAGTACTTC	CASSLSGGGAVETQYF
14	TRBJ2-1	NA	NA	TRBV27	TGTGCCAGCGTACAGTTTGCTGGCGGGGCTGAGCAGTTCTTC	CASVQFAGGAEQFF
14	TRBJ1-1	NA	NA	TRBV7-6	TGTGCCAGCAGCGTAACCCTAACCCTCACTGAAGCTTTCTTT	CASSVTLTLTEAFF
15	TRBJ1-5	NA	TRBD1	TRBV28	TGTGCCAGCACCTCGGCAGGGGGTAGCAATCAGCCCCAGCATTTT	CASTSAGGSNQPQHF
15	TRBJ2-7	NA	NA	TRBV5-1	TGCGCCAGCAGCTTGAGTCCTATGAACTCCTACGAGCAGTACTTC	CASSLSPMNSYEQYF
16	TRBJ2-5	NA	TRBD1	TRBV27	TGTGCCAGCAGTCCCCCCCTTGGGACAGGCAAAGAGACCCAGTACTTC	CASSPPLGTGKETQYF
12	TRBJ2-3	NA	NA	TRBV3-1/TRBV3-2	TGTGCCAGCAGCCCGGGCACAGATACGCAGTATTTT	CASSPGTDTQYF
14	TRBJ2-7	once	TRBD1	TRBV5-1	TGCGCCAGCAGTGAACAGGGGGACTCCTACGAGCAGTACTTC	CASSEQGDSYEQYF
15	TRBJ2-2	NA	NA	TRBV2	TGTGCCAGCAGAGGGGAAGGCACAAACACCGGGGAGCTGTTTTTT	CASRGEGTNTGELFF
14	TRBJ1-5	NA	TRBD1	TRBV6-6	TGTGCCAGCAGTAGGGGGCTCGGTTATCAGCCCCAGCATTTT	CASSRGLGYQPQHF
15	TRBJ2-6	NA	NA	TRBV7-3	TGTGCCAGCAGCATGGACAGCTCTGGGGCCAACGTCCTGACTTTC	CASSMDSSGANVLTF
15	TRBJ1-1	NA	TRBD1	TRBV7-2	TGTGCCAGCAGCTTATTGGGACAGGTGAACACTGAAGCTTTCTTT	CASSLLGQVNTEAFF
15	TRBJ2-5	NA	TRBD1	TRBV28	TGTGCCAGCAGCCGCGGACAGGGCGGCCAAGAGACCCAGTACTTC	CASSRGQGGQETQYF
17	TRBJ2-7	NA	NA	TRBV4-2	TGTGCCAGCAGCCAACGCAGCGGTAGTCGGCCCTCCTACGAGCAGTACTTC	CASSQRSGSRPSYEQYF
16	TRBJ1-5	NA	NA	TRBV28	TGTGCCAGCAGTCCCCCCCAGGGGTTCTCCAATCAGCCCCAGCATTTT	CASSPPQGFSNQPQHF
14	TRBJ2-7	NA	NA	TRBV5-1	TGCGCCAGCAGCTTGGCCCCTTCCTCCTACGAGCAGTACTTC	CASSLAPSSYEQYF
17	TRBJ2-1	NA	NA	TRBV7-2	TGTGCCAGCAGCGACCAACAAGGGGGAAGCTCCTACAATGAGCAGTTCTTC	CASSDQQGGSSYNEQFF